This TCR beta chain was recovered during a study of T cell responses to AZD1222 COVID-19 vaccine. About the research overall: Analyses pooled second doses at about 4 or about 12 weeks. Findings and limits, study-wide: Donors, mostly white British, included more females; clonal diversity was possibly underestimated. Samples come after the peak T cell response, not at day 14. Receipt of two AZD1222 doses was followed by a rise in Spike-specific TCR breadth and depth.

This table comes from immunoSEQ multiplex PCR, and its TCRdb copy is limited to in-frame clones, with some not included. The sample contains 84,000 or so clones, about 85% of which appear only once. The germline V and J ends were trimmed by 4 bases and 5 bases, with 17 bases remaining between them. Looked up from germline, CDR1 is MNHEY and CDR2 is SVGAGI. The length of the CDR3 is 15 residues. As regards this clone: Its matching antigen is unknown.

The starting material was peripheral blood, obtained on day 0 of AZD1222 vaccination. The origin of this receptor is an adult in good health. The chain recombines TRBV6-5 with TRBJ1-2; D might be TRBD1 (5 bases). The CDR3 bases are TGTGCCAGCAGTTCCCTGGGCAGGGCGGGATATGGCTACACCTTC. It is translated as CASSSLGRAGYGYTF.